The table lists the clone carrying this TCR beta chain with a few counts. As yet, its antigen is unknown. This sample was included in a study of T-cell memory formation after mild COVID-19. Whole-study context: TCR clustering was largely donor specific. Study results and caveats: Mainly in CM and EM were contracting CD4+ clones; CD8+ were in EMRA.

UMIs and sample barcodes were carried by the TCR alpha and TCR beta cDNA libraries that 5'RACE produced using constant-segment primers. TCRdb fed the 5' RACE reads into MiXCR, producing one record per CDR3 protein. The sample holds 450,000 or so distinct CDR3 sequences, over 15% seen once. The CDR3 covers 14 residues. The germline gives CDR1 SGHTA, CDR2 FQGTGA. After removal of 7 bases from V and 6 bases from J, the junction contained 8 bases not matched to a gene. The chain recombines TRBV7-3 with TRBJ2-2, with TRBD1 identical over 7 bases. The clonotype originates from an adult woman who had mild COVID-19 (a few samples of this study predate the infection). Cell type and time point are not known. The sample taken for sequencing was PBMCs or a T cell subset sorted from them (not recorded which). The CDR3 region has the DNA TGTGCCAGCACCACCGAGGGGGCTTCCGGGGAGCTGTTTTTT. This encodes CASTTEGASGELFF. The full variable domain, in which reference TRBV7-3 and TRBJ2-2 provide the parts outside the CDR3, is GAGVSQTPSNKVTEKGKYVELRCDPISGHTALYWYRQSLGQGPEFLIYFQGTGAADDSGLPNDRFFAVRPEGSVSTLKIQRTERGDSAVYLCASTTEGASGELFFGEGSRLTVL.